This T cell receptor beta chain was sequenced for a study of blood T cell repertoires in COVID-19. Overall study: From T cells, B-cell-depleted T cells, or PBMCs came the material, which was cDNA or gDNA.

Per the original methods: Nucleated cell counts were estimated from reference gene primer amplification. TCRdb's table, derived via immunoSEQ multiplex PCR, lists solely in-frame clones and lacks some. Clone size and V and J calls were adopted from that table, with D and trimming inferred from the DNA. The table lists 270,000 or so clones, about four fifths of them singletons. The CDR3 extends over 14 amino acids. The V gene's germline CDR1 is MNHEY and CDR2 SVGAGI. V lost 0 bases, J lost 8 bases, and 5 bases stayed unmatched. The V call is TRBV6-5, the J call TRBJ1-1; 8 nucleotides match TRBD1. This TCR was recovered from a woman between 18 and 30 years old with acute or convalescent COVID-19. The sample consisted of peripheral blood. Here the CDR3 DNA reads TGTGCCAGCAGTTACTCCCTCGGACAGGGAGAAGCTTTCTTT. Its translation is CASSYSLGQGEAFF.